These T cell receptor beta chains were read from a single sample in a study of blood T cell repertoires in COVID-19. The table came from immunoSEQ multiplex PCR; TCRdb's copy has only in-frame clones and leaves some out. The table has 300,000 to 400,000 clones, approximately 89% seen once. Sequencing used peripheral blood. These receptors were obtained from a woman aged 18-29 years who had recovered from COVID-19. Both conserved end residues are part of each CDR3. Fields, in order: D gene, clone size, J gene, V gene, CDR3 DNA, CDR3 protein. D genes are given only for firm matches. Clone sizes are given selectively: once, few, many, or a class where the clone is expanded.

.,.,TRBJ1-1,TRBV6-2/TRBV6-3,TGTGCCAGCAGTTACTTGGGGGGGCTGGGAACTGAAGCTTTCTTT,CASSYLGGLGTEAFF
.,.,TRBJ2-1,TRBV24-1,TGTGCCACCAGTGATTTGTCTGTCGGGGGGCGCTACAATGAGCAGTTCTTC,CATSDLSVGGRYNEQFF
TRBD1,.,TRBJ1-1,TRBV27,TGTGCCAGCAGTTTCCGACAGGGTACTGAAGCTTTCTTT,CASSFRQGTEAFF
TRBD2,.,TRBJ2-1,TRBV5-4,TGTGCCAGCAGCTTGGAGCTTCTAGCGGGAATCAATGAGCAGTTCTTC,CASSLELLAGINEQFF
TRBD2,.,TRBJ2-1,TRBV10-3,TGTGCCATCAGATATCAAGCGGGAGGACTGAACAATGAGCAGTTCTTC,CAIRYQAGGLNNEQFF
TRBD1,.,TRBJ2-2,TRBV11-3,TGTGCCAGCAGCCACAGGGGAGTAGGCACCGGGGAGCTGTTTTTT,CASSHRGVGTGELFF
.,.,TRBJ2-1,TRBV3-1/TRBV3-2,TGTGCCAGCAGCCAAGAACCTAGCTCGGATGAGCAGTTCTTC,CASSQEPSSDEQFF
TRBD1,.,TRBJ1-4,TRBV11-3,TGTGCCAGCAGCTTAGATCCTCCCAAGGGGGCGGCTGAAAAACTGTTTTTT,CASSLDPPKGAAEKLFF
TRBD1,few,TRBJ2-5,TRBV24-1,TGTGCCACCAGTGAGGGACAGGGTAACCAAGAGACCCAGTACTTC,CATSEGQGNQETQYF
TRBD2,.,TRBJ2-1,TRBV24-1,TGTGCCACCAGTGATCTGCCGTTAGCGGGAGGGTACAATGAGCAGTTCTTC,CATSDLPLAGGYNEQFF
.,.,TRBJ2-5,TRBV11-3,TGTGCCAGCAGGGGTGGAGCAGCCCAAGAGACCCAGTACTTC,CASRGGAAQETQYF
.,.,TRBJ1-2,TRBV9,TGTGCCAGCAGCGTAACGACGGGTTCGTATGGCTACACCTTC,CASSVTTGSYGYTF
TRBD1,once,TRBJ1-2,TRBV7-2,TGTGCCAGCAGCCCCCAAACGGACAGGGGTCATGGCTACACCTTC,CASSPQTDRGHGYTF
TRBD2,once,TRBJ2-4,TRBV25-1,TGTGCCAGCAGTGGAGCCTTGGGGGGGGGAAACATTCAGTACTTC,CASSGALGGGNIQYF
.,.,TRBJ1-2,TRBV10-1,TGCGCCAGCAGTCCACGGGACACTACTAACTATGGCTACACCTTC,CASSPRDTTNYGYTF
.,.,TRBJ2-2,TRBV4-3,TGCGCCAGCAGATCCGGCGGAGCCGGCACCGGGGAGCTGTTTTTT,CASRSGGAGTGELFF
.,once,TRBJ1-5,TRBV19,TGTGCCAGTAGCATACAGTACAATCAGCCCCAGCATTTT,CASSIQYNQPQHF
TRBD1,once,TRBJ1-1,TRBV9,TGTGCCAGCAGCGGGCCAGGGGGCTTGGCAAACACTGAAGCTTTCTTT,CASSGPGGLANTEAFF
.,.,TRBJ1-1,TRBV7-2,TGTGCCAGCACCCGACTGAGGGAGGACACTGAAGCTTTCTTT,CASTRLREDTEAFF
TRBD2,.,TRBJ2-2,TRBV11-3,TGTGCCAGCAGCTTCGGACTTGGACTAGCGGGAGGCGTCACCGGGGAGCTGTTTTTT,CASSFGLGLAGGVTGELFF
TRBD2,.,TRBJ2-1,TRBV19,TGTGCCAGTAGTATTAGTACTAGCGGGAGAAGCTCCTACAATGAGCAGTTCTTC,CASSISTSGRSSYNEQFF
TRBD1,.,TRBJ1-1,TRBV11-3,TGTGCCAGCAGCTCAGACAGGGTTGTTCGGAACACTGAAGCTTTCTTT,CASSSDRVVRNTEAFF
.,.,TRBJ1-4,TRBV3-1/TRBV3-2,TGTGCCAGCAGCCACGGTGGGGGCGCGAATGAAAAACTGTTTTTT,CASSHGGGANEKLFF
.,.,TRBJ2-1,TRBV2,TGTGCCAGCAAGCAGGGGTCCCGGAATGAGCAGTTCTTC,CASKQGSRNEQFF
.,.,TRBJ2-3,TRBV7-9,TGTGCCAGCAGCTTCGGAGCAGGGGCAGATACGCAGTATTTT,CASSFGAGADTQYF
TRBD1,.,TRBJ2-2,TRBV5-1,TGCGCCAGCAGCTGGGACGGGACAGTAGACGCCGGGGAGCTGTTTTTT,CASSWDGTVDAGELFF
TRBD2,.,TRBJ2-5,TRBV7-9,TGTGCCAGCAGCCCCTTGCCAAGCGGGAGGGATCGGTACCAAGAGACCCAGTACTTC,CASSPLPSGRDRYQETQYF
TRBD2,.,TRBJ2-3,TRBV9,TGTGCCAGCAGCGTAGTAGCGGGAGCATCAGATACGCAGTATTTT,CASSVVAGASDTQYF
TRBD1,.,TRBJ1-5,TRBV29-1,TGCAGCGTTCAACGAGGGACAGGGGATCAGCCCCAGCATTTT,CSVQRGTGDQPQHF
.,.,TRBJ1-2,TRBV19,TGTGCCAGTAGTATACGACAGTCCCATGGCTACACCTTC,CASSIRQSHGYTF
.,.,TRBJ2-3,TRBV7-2,TGTGCCAGCAGCTTATCAGGGAGGGATACGCAGTATTTT,CASSLSGRDTQYF
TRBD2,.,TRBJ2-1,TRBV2,TGTGCCAGCAGCCGGACTAGCGGGAGTTTCCGGAATGAGCAGTTCTTC,CASSRTSGSFRNEQFF
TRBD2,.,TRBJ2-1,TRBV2,TGTGCCAGCAGGACTAGCGGGAGGGCCTATTACAATGAGCAGTTCTTC,CASRTSGRAYYNEQFF